One sample yielded the 18 T cell receptor beta chains listed below, sequenced in a study of blood T cell repertoires in COVID-19. The assay was immunoSEQ multiplex PCR, and TCRdb's table has in-frame clones only and misses some. The top ten clones hold 8% to 9% of a sample with about 54,000 clones, 90% of them seen once. The sample consisted of peripheral blood. Receptor source: a woman between 40 and 55 years old with active COVID-19.

This clone was seen only once. The CDR3 nucleotides read TGTGCCAGCAGCTCACTGACAGGGCTTCTGGGCTATGGCTACACCTTC. Translated: CASSSLTGLLGYGYTF. The rearrangement links TRBV11-2 to TRBJ1-2; 7 bases align to TRBD1. Per germline, CDR1 SGHAT and CDR2 FQNNGV. With V trimmed by 4 bases and J by 4 bases, 12 bases remained unmatched. The CDR3 is 16 amino acids.

The chain uses TRBV10-3 and TRBJ2-2; 9 nucleotides align to TRBD1. Per germline, CDR1 ENHRY and CDR2 SYGVKD. The junction had 12 bases not matched to a gene; V was cut back by 2 bases and J by 2 bases. The CDR3 consists of 19 residues. The CDR3 DNA is TGTGCCATCAGTGAGGTGACATTTTTACAGGGGGCAAACACCGGGGAGCTGTTTTTT. This codes for CAISEVTFLQGANTGELFF.

The chain links TRBV19 to TRBJ1-2; no clear D gene. The CDR3 has 14 residues. Trimming pared 2 bases from V and 0 bases from J, leaving 7 bases between. Germline V gives CDR1 LNHDA, CDR2 SQIVND (reference sequence). CDR3 protein: CASSISGSNYGYTF. CDR3 coding DNA: TGTGCCAGTAGTATATCGGGTTCTAACTATGGCTACACCTTC.

The chain couples TRBV6-5 to TRBJ2-2, with D tentatively TRBD2 (5 bases). V lost 7 bases to trimming and J lost 1 base, with 13 bases between them. CDR1 and CDR2 from the germline V gene are MNHEY and SVGAGI. The CDR3 is made up of 15 amino acids. The CDR3 DNA sequence: TGTGCCAGCACCCTACTAGGTCAGAACACCGGGGAGCTGTTTTTT. Translated: CASTLLGQNTGELFF.

This chain connects TRBV30 to TRBJ1-1; 11 nucleotides match TRBD1. In germline, CDR1 is GTSNPN, CDR2 SVGIG (reference sequence). With V trimmed by 7 bases and J by 6 bases, 7 bases remained unmatched. The CDR3 extends over 13 amino acids. Here the CDR3 reads CAFCRDRGSEAFF. DNA of the CDR3: TGTGCCTTTTGCCGGGACAGGGGGTCTGAAGCTTTCTTT.

The CDR3 sequence is CASRASGGYEQYF. The CDR3, as DNA: TGTGCCTCGAGGGCTAGCGGGGGCTACGAGCAGTACTTC. The V gene is TRBV12-3 or TRBV12-4, the J gene TRBJ2-7; TRBD2 matches 10 bases. The CDR3 loop spans 13 amino acids. With V trimmed by 11 bases and J by 3 bases, 7 bases remained unmatched.

CDR3 in DNA: TGTGCCAGCAGCTTAGATAGGGGAATACGGGAGACCCAGTACTTC. Translating gives CASSLDRGIRETQYF. The V gene is TRBV11-3, the J gene TRBJ2-5; a possible D gene is TRBD1 (5 bases). CDR1 SGHNT and CDR2 YENEEA come from the germline V gene. The CDR3 spans 15 residues. Between the trimmed V and J ends, which lost 0 bases and 5 bases, there was a span of 13 bases.

This rearrangement joins TRBV7-3 to TRBJ1-5; D not resolved. Per the germline V gene, CDR1 is SGHTA and CDR2 is FQGTGA. This CDR3 comprises 13 residues. V lost 1 base to trimming and J lost 6 bases, with 7 bases between them. The CDR3 region has the DNA TGTGCCAGCAGCTTAATTCCGGGTCAGCCCCAGCATTTT. It yields the protein CASSLIPGQPQHF.

This chain uses TRBV3-1 (or the pseudogene TRBV3-2) with TRBJ2-3; D gene ambiguous. The ends were cut back, 0 bases at V and 0 bases at J, with 7 bases in the middle. The germline gives CDR1 LGHDT, CDR2 YNNKEL (reference sequence). There are 15 residues in the CDR3. The CDR3 loop reads CASSQDQVSTDTQYF. The DNA of the CDR3 is TGTGCCAGCAGCCAAGATCAGGTTAGCACAGATACGCAGTATTTT.

This rearrangement joins TRBV19 to TRBJ1-4; TRBD1 might be the D (6 bases). V shed 7 bases and J shed 8 bases, with 20 bases lying between them. The CDR3 sequence is 15 residues long. Per germline, CDR1 LNHDA and CDR2 SQIVND (reference sequence). The CDR3 loop is CASTSKRGRGEKLFF. The CDR3 DNA reads TGTGCCAGTACCTCCAAAAGAGGAAGGGGGGAAAAACTGTTTTTT. Combining the CDR3 with reference TRBV19 and TRBJ1-4 gives the whole variable domain DGGITQSPKYLFRKEGQNVTLSCEQNLNHDAMYWYRQDPGQGLRLIYYSQIVNDFQKGDIAEGYSVSREKKESFPLTVTSAQKNPTAFYLCASTSKRGRGEKLFFGSGTQLSVL.

V is TRBV9 and J is TRBJ2-1, with 7 bases lining up with TRBD2. J lost 4 bases, V lost 4 bases, and 8 bases had no gene match. Germline loops: CDR1 SGDLS, CDR2 YYNGEE. CDR3 length: 15 residues. The CDR3, as DNA: TGTGCCAGCAGCCACCGACTAGCTACTTACAATGAGCAGTTCTTC. Translated: CASSHRLATYNEQFF.

V usage is TRBV27 and J usage is TRBJ1-2; 8 nucleotides align to TRBD1. V shed 5 bases, J shed 3 bases, and the junction held 11 bases outside the gene matches. Per the germline V gene, CDR1 is MNHEY and CDR2 is SMNVEV (reference sequence). The CDR3 covers 16 residues. The CDR3 reads CASSPIGQGGDYGYTF. CDR3 coding DNA: TGTGCCAGCAGTCCCATCGGACAGGGAGGCGACTATGGCTACACCTTC.

V and J are TRBV19 and TRBJ2-1; 8 positions agree with TRBD1. There are 15 residues in the CDR3. Germline trimming cut 9 bases from V and 1 base from J; bases unmatched to any gene: 8. Germline V CDR1 and CDR2: LNHDA, SQIVND (reference sequence). Written as DNA, the CDR3 is TGTGCCAGCGGGAGTACAGGGGGGTCCTACAATGAGCAGTTCTTC. Translating it yields CASGSTGGSYNEQFF.

The rearrangement links TRBV6-5 to TRBJ2-3, with 8 nucleotides matching TRBD2. There are 14 residues in the CDR3. V lost 7 bases to trimming and J lost 4 bases; unmatched junction nucleotides: 7. Per germline, CDR1 MNHEY and CDR2 SVGAGI. The CDR3 region is CASTRGGPPDTQYF. The DNA of the CDR3 is TGTGCCAGCACTCGGGGGGGGCCCCCAGATACGCAGTATTTT.

The CDR3 DNA follows: TGTGCCAGTAGTATAACCAGGGGTGCGAACACCGGGGAGCTGTTTTTT. Translated, it gives CASSITRGANTGELFF. The chain joins TRBV19 to TRBJ2-2; weak D call: TRBD1 (6 bases). The length of the CDR3 is 16 residues. Germline CDR1 LNHDA, CDR2 SQIVND (reference sequence). Trimming took 2 bases from V and 0 from J, leaving 10 bases between them.

A single count supports this clone. This chain connects TRBV6-5 to TRBJ2-3; possible D gene TRBD2, 5 bases. This CDR3 comprises 14 residues. The V gene's germline CDR1 is MNHEY and CDR2 SVGAGI. The ends were cut back, 2 bases at V and 14 bases at J, with 20 bases in the middle. The CDR3, as DNA: TGTGCCAGCAGTTACCTGCCGGGCCGGGAAAGACGGTATTTT. Amino acids: CASSYLPGRERRYF.

The chain is built from TRBV21-1 and TRBJ1-5; the table calls TRBD1, which could not be checked here. TRBV21-1 is listed as a pseudogene. CDR3 length: 21 residues. CDR3 bases: TGTGCCAGCAGCAAAAATGAACGAGGGACAGGGGTTCTCTCGGGCAATCAGCCCCAGCATTTT. Translation gives CASSKNERGTGVLSGNQPQHF.

The rearrangement uses TRBV5-1 and TRBJ2-1; 7 bases match TRBD1. The CDR3 is made up of 14 amino acids. Germline-derived CDR1 and CDR2 are SGHRS and YFSETQ. With 5 bases clipped from V and 3 bases from J, the junction kept 5 bases outside the gene matches. CDR3 in DNA: TGCGCCAGCAGTCTTGGACAGGTCTACAATGAGCAGTTCTTC. Encoded protein: CASSLGQVYNEQFF.